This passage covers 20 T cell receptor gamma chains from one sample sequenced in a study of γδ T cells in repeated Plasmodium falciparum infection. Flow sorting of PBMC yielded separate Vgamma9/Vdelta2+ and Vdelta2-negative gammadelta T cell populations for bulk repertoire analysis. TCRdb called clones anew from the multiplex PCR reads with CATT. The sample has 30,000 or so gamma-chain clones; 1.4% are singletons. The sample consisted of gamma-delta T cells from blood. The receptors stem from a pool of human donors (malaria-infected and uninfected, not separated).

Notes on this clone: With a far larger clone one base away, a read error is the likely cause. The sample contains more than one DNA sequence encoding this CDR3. CDR3 coding DNA: TGCGCCACCTGGGGGCGTGAGGTGTATAAGAAACTCTTT. It specifies CATWGREVYKKLF. This chain uses TRGV5 with TRGJ1 or TRGJ2. No J gene is reported in TCRdb; it was inferred here by comparing the DNA with germline. CDR3 size: 13 residues. Germline CDR1 and CDR2: VINAFY and YDVSNSKD.

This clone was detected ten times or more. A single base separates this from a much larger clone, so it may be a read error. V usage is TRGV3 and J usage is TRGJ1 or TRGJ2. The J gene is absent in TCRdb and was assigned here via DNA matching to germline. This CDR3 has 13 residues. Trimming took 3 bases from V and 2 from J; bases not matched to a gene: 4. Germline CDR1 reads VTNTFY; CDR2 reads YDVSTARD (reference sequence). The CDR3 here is CATWDGHYYKKLF. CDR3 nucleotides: TGTGCCACCTGGGACGGTCATTATTATAAGAAACTCTTT.

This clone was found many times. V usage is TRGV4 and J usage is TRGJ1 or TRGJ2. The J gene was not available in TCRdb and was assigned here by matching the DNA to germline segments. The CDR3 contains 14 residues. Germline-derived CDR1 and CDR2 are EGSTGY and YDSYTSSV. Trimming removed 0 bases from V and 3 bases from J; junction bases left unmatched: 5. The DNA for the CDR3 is TGTGCCACCTGGGATGGGCGAGGTTATTATAAGAAACTCTTT. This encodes CATWDGRGYYKKLF.

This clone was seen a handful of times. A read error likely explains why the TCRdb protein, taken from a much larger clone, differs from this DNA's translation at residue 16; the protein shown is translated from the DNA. The CDR3 loop is CALWEAKQELGKKIKLF. CDR3 sequence (DNA): TGTGCCTTGTGGGAGGCAAAACAAGAGTTGGGCAAAAAAATCAAGTTATTT. No J gene was assigned, while the V gene was called as TRGV9. Per germline, CDR1 GITISATS and CDR2 ISYDGTV (reference sequence). The CDR3 spans 17 residues.

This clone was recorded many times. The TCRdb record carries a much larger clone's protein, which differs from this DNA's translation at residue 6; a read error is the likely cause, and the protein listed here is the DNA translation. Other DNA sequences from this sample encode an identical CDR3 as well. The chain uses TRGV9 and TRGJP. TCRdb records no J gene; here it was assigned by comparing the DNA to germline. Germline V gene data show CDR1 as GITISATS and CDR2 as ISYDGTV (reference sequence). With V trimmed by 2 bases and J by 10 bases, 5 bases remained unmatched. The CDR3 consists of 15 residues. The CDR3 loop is CALWEALLGKKIKVF. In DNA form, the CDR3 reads TGTGCCTTGTGGGAGGCGCTTTTGGGCAAAAAAATCAAGGTATTT.

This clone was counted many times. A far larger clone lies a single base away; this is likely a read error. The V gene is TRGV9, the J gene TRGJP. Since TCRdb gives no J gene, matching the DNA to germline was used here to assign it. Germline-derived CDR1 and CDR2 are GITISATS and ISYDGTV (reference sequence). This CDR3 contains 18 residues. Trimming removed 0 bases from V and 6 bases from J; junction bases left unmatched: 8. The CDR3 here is CALWEVHEPELGKKIKVF. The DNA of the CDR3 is TGTGCCTTGTGGGAGGTGCATGAACCAGAGTTGGGCAAAAAAATCAAGGTATTT.

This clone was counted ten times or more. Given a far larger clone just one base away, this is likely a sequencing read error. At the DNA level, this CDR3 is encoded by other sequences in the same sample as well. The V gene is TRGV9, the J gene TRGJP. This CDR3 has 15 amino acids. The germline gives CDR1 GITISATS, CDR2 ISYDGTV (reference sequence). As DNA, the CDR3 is TGTGCCTTATGGGAGGTGCGTCCGGGCAAAAAAATCAAGGTATTT. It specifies CALWEVRPGKKIKVF.

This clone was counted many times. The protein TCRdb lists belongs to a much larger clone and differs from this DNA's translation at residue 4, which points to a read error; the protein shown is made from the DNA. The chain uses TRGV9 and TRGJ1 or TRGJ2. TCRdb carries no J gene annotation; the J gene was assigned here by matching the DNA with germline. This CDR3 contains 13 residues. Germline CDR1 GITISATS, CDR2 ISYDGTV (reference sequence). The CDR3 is CALREVCYYKKLF. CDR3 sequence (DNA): TGTGCCTTGCGGGAGGTGTGTTATTATAAGAAACTCTTT.

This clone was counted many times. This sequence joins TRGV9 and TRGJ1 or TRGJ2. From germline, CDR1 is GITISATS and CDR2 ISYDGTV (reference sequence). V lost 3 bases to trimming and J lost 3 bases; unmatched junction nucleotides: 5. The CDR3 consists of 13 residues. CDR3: CALWEPRYYKKLF. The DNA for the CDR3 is TGTGCCTTGTGGGAGCCTCGTTATTATAAGAAACTCTTT.

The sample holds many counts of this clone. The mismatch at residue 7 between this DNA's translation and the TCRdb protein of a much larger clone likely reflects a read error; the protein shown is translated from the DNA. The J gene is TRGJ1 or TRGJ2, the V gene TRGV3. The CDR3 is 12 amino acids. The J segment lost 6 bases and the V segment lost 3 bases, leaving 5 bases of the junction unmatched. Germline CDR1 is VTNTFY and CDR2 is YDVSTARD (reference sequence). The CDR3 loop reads CATWDGTYKKLF. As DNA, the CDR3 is TGTGCCACCTGGGACGGAACTTATAAGAAACTCTTT.

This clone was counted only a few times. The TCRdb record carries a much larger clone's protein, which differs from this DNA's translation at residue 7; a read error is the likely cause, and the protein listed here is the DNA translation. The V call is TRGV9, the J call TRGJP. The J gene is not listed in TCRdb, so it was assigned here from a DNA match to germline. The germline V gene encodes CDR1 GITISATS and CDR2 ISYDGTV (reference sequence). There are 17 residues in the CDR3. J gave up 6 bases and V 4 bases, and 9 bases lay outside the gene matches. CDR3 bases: TGTGCCTTGTGGGACCAGATGCCAGAGTTGGGCAAAAAAATCAAGGTATTT. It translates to CALWDQMPELGKKIKVF.

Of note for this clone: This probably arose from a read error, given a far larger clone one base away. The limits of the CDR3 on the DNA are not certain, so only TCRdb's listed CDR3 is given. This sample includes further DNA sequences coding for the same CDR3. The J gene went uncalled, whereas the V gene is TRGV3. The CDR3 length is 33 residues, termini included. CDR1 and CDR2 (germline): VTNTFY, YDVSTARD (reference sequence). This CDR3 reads CATWDSRSLIIRNSLAVEQHLLSQVSIGRIQHF.

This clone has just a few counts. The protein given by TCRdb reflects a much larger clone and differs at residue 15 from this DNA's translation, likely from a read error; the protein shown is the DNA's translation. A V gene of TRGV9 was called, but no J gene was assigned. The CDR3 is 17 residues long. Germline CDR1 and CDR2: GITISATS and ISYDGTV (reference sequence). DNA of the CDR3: TGTGCCTTGTGGGAGGTGCGGGGTCAATCAGCCTCTGATAAGAGACTCTTT. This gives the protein CALWEVRGQSASDKRLF.

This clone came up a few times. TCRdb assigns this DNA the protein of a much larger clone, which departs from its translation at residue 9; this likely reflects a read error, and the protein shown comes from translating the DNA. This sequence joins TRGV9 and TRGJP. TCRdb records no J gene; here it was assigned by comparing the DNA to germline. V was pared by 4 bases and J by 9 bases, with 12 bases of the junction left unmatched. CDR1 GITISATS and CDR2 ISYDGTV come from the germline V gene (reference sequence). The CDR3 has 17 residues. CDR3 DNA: TGTGCCTTGTGGGACGATGTGATGGTGTTGGGCAAAAAAATCAAGGTATTT. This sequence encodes CALWDDVMVLGKKIKVF.

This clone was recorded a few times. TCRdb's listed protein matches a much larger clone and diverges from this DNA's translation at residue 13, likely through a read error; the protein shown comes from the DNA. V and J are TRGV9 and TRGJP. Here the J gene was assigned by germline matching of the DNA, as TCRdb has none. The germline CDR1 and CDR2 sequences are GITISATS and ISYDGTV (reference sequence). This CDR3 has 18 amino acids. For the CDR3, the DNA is TGTGCCTTGTGGGAGGTGCATCTGCTGGGGTTGGGCGAAAAAATCAAGGTATTT. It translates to CALWEVHLLGLGEKIKVF.

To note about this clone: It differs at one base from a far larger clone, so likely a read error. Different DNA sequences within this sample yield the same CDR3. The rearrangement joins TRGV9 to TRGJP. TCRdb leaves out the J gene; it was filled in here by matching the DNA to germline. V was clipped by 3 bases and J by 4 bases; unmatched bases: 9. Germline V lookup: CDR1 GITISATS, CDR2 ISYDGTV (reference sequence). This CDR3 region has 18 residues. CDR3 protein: CALWETHQQELGKKIKVF. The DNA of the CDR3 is TGTGCCTTGTGGGAGACCCATCAACAAGAGTTGGGCAAAAAAATCAAGGTATTT.

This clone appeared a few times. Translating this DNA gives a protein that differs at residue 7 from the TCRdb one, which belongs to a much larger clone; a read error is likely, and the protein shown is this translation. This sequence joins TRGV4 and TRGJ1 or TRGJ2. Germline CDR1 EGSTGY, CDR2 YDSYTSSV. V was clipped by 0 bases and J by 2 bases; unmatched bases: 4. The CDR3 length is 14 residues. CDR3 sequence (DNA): TGTGCCACCTGGGATGGGTCCGATTATTATAAGAAACTCTTT. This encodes CATWDGSDYYKKLF.

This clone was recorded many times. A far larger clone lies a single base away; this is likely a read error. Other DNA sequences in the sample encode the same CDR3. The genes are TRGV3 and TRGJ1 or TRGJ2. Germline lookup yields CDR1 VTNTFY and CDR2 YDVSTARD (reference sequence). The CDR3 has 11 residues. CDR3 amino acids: CATWDRPRKLF. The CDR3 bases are TGCGCCACCTGGGACAGGCCAAGGAAACTCTTT.

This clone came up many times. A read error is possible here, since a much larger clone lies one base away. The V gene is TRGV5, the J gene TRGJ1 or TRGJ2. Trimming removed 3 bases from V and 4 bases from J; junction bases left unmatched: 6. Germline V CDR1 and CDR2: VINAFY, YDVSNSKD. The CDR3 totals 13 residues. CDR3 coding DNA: TGTGCCACCTGGGACGTGAAATATTATAAGAAACTCTTT. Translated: CATWDVKYYKKLF.

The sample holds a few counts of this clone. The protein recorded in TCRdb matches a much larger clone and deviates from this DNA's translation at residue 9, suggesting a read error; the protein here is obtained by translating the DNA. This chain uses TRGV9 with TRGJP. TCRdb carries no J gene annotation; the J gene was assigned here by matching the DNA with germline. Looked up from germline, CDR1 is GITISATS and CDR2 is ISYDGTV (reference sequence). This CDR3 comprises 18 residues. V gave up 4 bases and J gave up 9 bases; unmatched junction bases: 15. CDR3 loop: CALWDLQEIVLGKKIKVF. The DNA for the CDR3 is TGTGCCTTGTGGGACCTGCAAGAGATAGTGTTGGGCAAAAAAATCAAGGTATTT.